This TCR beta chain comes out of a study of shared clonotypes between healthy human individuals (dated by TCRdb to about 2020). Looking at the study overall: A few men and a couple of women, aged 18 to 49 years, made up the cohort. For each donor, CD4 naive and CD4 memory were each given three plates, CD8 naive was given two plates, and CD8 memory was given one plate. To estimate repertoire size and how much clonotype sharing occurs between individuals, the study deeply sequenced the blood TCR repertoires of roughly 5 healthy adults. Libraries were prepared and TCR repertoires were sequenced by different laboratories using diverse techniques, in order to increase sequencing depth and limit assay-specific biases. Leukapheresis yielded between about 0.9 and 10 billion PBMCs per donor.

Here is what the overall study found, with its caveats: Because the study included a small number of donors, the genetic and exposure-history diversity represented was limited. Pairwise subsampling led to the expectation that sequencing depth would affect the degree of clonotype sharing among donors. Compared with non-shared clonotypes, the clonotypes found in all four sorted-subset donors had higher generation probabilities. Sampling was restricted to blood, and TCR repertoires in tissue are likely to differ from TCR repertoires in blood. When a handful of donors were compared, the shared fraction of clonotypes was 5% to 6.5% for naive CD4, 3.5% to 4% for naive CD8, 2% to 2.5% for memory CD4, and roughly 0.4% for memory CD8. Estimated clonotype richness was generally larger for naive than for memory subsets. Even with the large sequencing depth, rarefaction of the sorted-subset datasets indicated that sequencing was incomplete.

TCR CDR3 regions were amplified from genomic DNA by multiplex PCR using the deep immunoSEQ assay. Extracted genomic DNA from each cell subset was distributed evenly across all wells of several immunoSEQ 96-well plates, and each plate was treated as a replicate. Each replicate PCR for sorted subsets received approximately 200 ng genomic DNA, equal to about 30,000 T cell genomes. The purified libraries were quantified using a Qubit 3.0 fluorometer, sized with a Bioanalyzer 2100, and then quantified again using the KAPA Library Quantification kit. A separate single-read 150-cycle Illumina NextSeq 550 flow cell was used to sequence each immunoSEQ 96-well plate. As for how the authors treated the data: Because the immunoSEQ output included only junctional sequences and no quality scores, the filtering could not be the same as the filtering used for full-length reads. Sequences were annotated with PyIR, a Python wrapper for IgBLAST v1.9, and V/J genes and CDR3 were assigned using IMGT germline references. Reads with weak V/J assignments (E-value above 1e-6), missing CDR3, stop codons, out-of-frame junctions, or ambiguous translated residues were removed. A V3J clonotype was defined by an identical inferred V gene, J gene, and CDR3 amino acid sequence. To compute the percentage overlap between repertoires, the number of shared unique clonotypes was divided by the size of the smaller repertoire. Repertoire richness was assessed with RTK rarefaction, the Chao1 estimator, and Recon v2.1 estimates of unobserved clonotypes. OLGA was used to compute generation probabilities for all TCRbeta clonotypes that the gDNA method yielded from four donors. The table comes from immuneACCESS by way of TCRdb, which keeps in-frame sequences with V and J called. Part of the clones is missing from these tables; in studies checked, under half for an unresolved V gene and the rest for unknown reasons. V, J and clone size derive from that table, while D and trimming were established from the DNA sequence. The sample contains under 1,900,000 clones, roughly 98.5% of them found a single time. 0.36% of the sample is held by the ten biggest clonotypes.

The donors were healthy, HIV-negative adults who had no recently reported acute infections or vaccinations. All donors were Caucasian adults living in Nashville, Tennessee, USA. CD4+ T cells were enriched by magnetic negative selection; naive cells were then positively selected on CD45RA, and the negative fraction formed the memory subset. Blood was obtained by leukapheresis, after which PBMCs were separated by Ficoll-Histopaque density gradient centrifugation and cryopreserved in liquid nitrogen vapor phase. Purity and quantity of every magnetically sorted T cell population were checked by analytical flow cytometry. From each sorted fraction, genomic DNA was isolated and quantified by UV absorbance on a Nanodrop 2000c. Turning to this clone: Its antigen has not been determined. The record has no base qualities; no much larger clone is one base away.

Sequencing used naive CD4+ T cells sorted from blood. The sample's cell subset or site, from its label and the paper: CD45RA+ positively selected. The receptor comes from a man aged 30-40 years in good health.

The bases read TGTGCCAGCAGCTTAGTTGTTTTGGGGGAGCTGTTTTTT. This encodes CASSLVVLGELFF. This receptor chain uses TRBV11-2 and TRBJ2-2; the D gene assignment is ambiguous. CDR1 SGHAT and CDR2 FQNNGV are derived from the germline V gene. At the junction V is shortened by 1 base and J by 8 bases, with 8 bases in between. From cysteine to phenylalanine, the CDR3 is 13 amino acids long. The only DNA kept is the CDR3, 39 bases in frame from the first base.